Following are 26 T cell receptor beta chains from one sample sequenced in a study of Ad26.COV2.S vaccination and SARS-CoV-2 variants. TCRdb's table, derived via immunoSEQ multiplex PCR, lists solely in-frame clones and lacks some. The repertoire holds about 680,000 clones, about 89% seen once, with approximately 1.5% in the top ten. Treatment here: around 19 received Ad26.COV2.S at low or high dose, single or two shots; 5 received placebo; per-sample allocation not given. All samples were drawn on day 63, counting from the first vaccine or placebo injection. The specimen comprised peripheral blood, sampled in a trial of Ad26.COV2.S vaccine versus placebo. The receptors originated from a person between 18 and 60 years old who received the Ad26.COV2.S COVID-19 vaccine or a placebo.

This chain joins TRBV5-1 and TRBJ2-7; 10 bases fit TRBD1. This CDR3 is 14 amino acids long. V lost 5 bases and J lost 0; bases outside the gene matches: 2. Germline V gene lookup returns CDR1 SGHRS and CDR2 YFSETQ. The CDR3 nucleotides are TGCGCCAGCAGAGGGGACAGGGGCTCCTACGAGCAGTACTTC. Translated: CASRGDRGSYEQYF.

The chain links TRBV7-9 to TRBJ1-1, with TRBD1 matching over 10 bases. The V and J ends lost 5 bases and 11 bases, in that order; junction bases with no gene match: 8. This CDR3 is 13 amino acids long. Germline loops: CDR1 SEHNR, CDR2 FQNEAQ (reference sequence). This CDR3 is CASSISGTGDAFF. In DNA form, the CDR3 reads TGTGCCAGCAGCATTAGTGGGACAGGGGACGCTTTCTTT.

The chain joins TRBV5-6 to TRBJ2-7; 8 bases align to TRBD1. This CDR3 is 15 amino acids long. In germline, CDR1 is SGHDT, CDR2 YYEEEE. V lost 4 bases to trimming and J lost 9 bases; unmatched junction nucleotides: 15. DNA of the CDR3: TGTGCCAGCAGCCGATCGGGGACAGGAGCTGGGGGGCAGTACTTC. This encodes CASSRSGTGAGGQYF.

The chain joins TRBV7-8 to TRBJ1-1; TRBD1 aligns across 11 bases. Germline CDR1 and CDR2: SGHVS and FQNEAQ. The trim removed 0 bases at V and 4 bases at J, leaving 7 bases unmatched. CDR3 size: 17 residues. The CDR3 region has the DNA TGTGCCAGCAGCTTAGCCTGGACAGGGGGCGCCGGCACTGAAGCTTTCTTT. This translates into CASSLAWTGGAGTEAFF. Full variable domain (remainder filled in from reference TRBV7-8 and TRBJ1-1): GAGVSQSPRYKVAKRGQDVALRCDPISGHVSLFWYQQALGQGPEFLTYFQNEAQLDKSGLPSDRFFAERPEGSVSTLKIQRTQQEDSAVYLCASSLAWTGGAGTEAFFGQGTRLTVV.

This chain links TRBV18 with TRBJ2-3; 15 bases fit TRBD2. The germline V gene has CDR1 KGHSH and CDR2 LQKENI. V trimming: 3 bases; J trimming: 1 base; junction bases outside the gene matches: 5. CDR3 length equals 18 residues. The CDR3 loop is CASSPPGLAGGRTDTQYF. The CDR3, as DNA: TGTGCCAGCTCACCGCCGGGACTAGCGGGGGGACGCACAGATACGCAGTATTTT.

The rearrangement joins TRBV9 to TRBJ1-3; no definite D call. Trimming removed 2 bases at V and 0 bases at J, with 9 bases between. This CDR3 contains 15 residues. Germline CDR1 SGDLS, CDR2 YYNGEE. The CDR3 region is CASSVGDFSGNTIYF. In DNA, the CDR3 is TGTGCCAGCAGCGTCGGGGATTTCTCTGGAAACACCATATATTTT.

The chain combines TRBV7-2 with TRBJ2-6, with TRBD2 as a possible D gene (5 bases). CDR1 is SGHTA, CDR2 FQGNSA, per germline. The V end lost 8 bases, the J end lost 1 base, and 15 bases lay between the germline ends. The CDR3 spans 16 residues. CDR3 sequence (DNA): TGTGCCAGCCCCTTATCCGGGGAATCTGGGGCCAACGTCCTGACTTTC. This translates into CASPLSGESGANVLTF.

This rearrangement joins TRBV6-5 to TRBJ2-7; 9 positions agree with TRBD2. V lost 6 bases to trimming and J lost 9 bases; unmatched junction nucleotides: 9. The CDR3 has 13 residues. Germline V CDR1 and CDR2: MNHEY, SVGAGI. CDR3 protein: CASREGLADGQYF. The CDR3 bases are TGTGCCAGCAGAGAGGGACTAGCTGACGGGCAGTACTTC.

This chain joins TRBV7-2 and TRBJ2-7; D not certain. CDR3 length equals 18 residues. Per germline, CDR1 SGHTA and CDR2 FQGNSA. The V gene lost 5 bases and the J gene lost 1 base, with 24 bases spanning the gap. The CDR3 DNA sequence: TGTGCCAGCAGCCCCCACCGACCGGCCAGCGACGCATCCTACGAGCAGTACTTC. Translated, it gives CASSPHRPASDASYEQYF.

This chain connects TRBV19 to TRBJ1-4; 8 nucleotides align to TRBD1. CDR1 is LNHDA and CDR2 is SQIVND in the germline V gene (reference sequence). V was pared by 6 bases and J by 6 bases, with 6 bases of the junction left unmatched. The CDR3 covers 14 residues. The CDR3 sequence: CASRGTGGDEKLFF. The CDR3 nucleotides are TGTGCCAGTAGGGGGACAGGCGGAGATGAAAAACTGTTTTTT. Together with reference TRBV19 and TRBJ1-4, the CDR3 gives the full variable domain: DGGITQSPKYLFRKEGQNVTLSCEQNLNHDAMYWYRQDPGQGLRLIYYSQIVNDFQKGDIAEGYSVSREKKESFPLTVTSAQKNPTAFYLCASRGTGGDEKLFFGSGTQLSVL.

The table lists this clone with a count of one. V is TRBV30 and J is TRBJ1-4, with D unresolved. Looked up from germline, CDR1 is GTSNPN and CDR2 is SVGIG (reference sequence). This CDR3 has 15 amino acids. V lost 7 bases and J lost 5, with 20 bases in between. CDR3 in DNA: TGTGCCTTCCCAGTGGGATCTAGCGACAATGAAAAACTGTTTTTT. Its translation is CAFPVGSSDNEKLFF.

Only a few counts were recorded for this clone. V usage is TRBV19 and J usage is TRBJ1-5; 10 nucleotides agree with TRBD1. The trim removed 6 bases at V and 2 bases at J, leaving 7 bases unmatched. In germline, CDR1 is LNHDA, CDR2 SQIVND (reference sequence). The CDR3 contains 16 residues. CDR3 bases: TGTGCCAGTAGGCGGGGACAGGGGCTCCGCAATCAGCCCCAGCATTTT. Translation: CASRRGQGLRNQPQHF.

The CDR3 region is CASSPQGGHTQYF. The CDR3 DNA reads as TGTGCCAGTAGTCCCCAGGGGGGACATACGCAGTATTTT. This sequence joins TRBV19 and TRBJ2-3, with D possibly TRBD1 on 7 matching bases. This CDR3 comprises 13 residues. Per germline, CDR1 LNHDA and CDR2 SQIVND (reference sequence). Trimming took off 5 bases at V and 7 bases at J, with 13 bases between the two ends.

The chain employs TRBV10-2 and TRBJ2-2; 9 bases agree with TRBD1. The CDR3 totals 14 residues. V was clipped by 10 bases and J by 7 bases; unmatched bases: 10. CDR1 is WSHSY, CDR2 SAAADI, per germline. CDR3 sequence (DNA): TGCGCCATATCGGACAGGGGAAAGGGCGGGGAGCTGTTTTTT. Protein sequence: CAISDRGKGGELFF.

This clone was observed a handful of times. CDR3 loop: CASGLPGTGISNQPQHF. CDR3 coding DNA: TGTGCTAGTGGTTTGCCCGGGACAGGGATAAGCAATCAGCCCCAGCATTTT. The rearrangement uses TRBV12-5 and TRBJ1-5, with 9 bases lining up with TRBD1. The CDR3 sequence is 17 residues long. V shed 2 bases, J shed 1 base, and the junction held 6 bases outside the gene matches. The germline V gene has CDR1 LGHNT and CDR2 FRNRAP.

Only a few counts were recorded for this clone. The chain uses TRBV7-9 and TRBJ1-3; D gene unclear. Germline V lookup: CDR1 SEHNR, CDR2 FQNEAQ (reference sequence). The V end lost 5 bases, the J end lost 4 bases, and 12 bases lay between the germline ends. The CDR3 loop spans 14 amino acids. CDR3 nucleotide sequence: TGTGCCAGCAGCCCCTTCCTGCCCGGAAACACCATATATTTT. It is translated as CASSPFLPGNTIYF.

V gene TRBV6-5 combines with J gene TRBJ2-2, with TRBD2 identical over 7 bases. The germline V gene has CDR1 MNHEY and CDR2 SVGAGI. Germline trimming cut 5 bases from V and 4 bases from J; bases unmatched to any gene: 4. The CDR3 is 14 amino acids. The CDR3 sequence: CASSPSGATGELFF. CDR3 bases: TGTGCCAGCAGTCCGAGCGGGGCCACCGGGGAGCTGTTTTTT.

In this sample, this clone turned up once. The CDR3 sequence: CASSLRVTTGESSPLHF. In DNA form, the CDR3 reads TGTGCCAGCAGCCTCAGGGTCACGACAGGGGAAAGTTCACCCCTCCACTTT. The rearrangement joins TRBV3-1 (or the pseudogene TRBV3-2) to TRBJ1-6; 8 bases align to TRBD1. This CDR3 has 17 residues. The V segment lost 4 bases and the J segment 9 bases; nucleotides outside the gene matches: 14. Germline V gives CDR1 LGHDT, CDR2 YNNKEL (reference sequence).

This clone has only one observation. This chain joins TRBV4-1 and TRBJ1-1; D is unresolved. This CDR3 contains 14 residues. The V end was cut by 1 base, the J end by 4 bases, with 10 bases between. Per germline, CDR1 MGHRA and CDR2 YSYEKL. The CDR3 DNA sequence: TGCGCCAGCAGCCAAGTAAGTCTGGGCACTGAAGCTTTCTTT. As protein: CASSQVSLGTEAFF.

As to this clone: Other DNA sequences in the same sample also yield this CDR3. The chain combines TRBV19 with TRBJ1-5; 7 bases match TRBD1. J was trimmed by 7 bases and V by 0 bases; bases with no gene match: 3. The length of the CDR3 is 14 residues. Germline V lookup: CDR1 LNHDA, CDR2 SQIVND (reference sequence). The DNA for the CDR3 is TGTGCCAGTAGTATAGACCAGGGGGGGCAGCCCCAGCATTTT. Amino acids: CASSIDQGGQPQHF.

The CDR3 coding sequence is TGTGCCAGCTCACCAGGGGCTTGGGACTACAATGAGCAGTTCTTC. This translates into CASSPGAWDYNEQFF. V is TRBV18 and J is TRBJ2-1; maybe TRBD1 (5 bases). The V and J ends lost 2 bases and 3 bases respectively, with 11 bases between them. The germline V gene encodes CDR1 KGHSH and CDR2 LQKENI. The CDR3 has 15 residues.

This chain connects TRBV6-5 to TRBJ2-7; D might be TRBD1 (6 bases). The CDR3 consists of 12 residues. V was cut by 7 bases and J by 4 bases, with 11 bases left in between. In germline, CDR1 is MNHEY, CDR2 SVGAGI. As DNA, the CDR3 is TGTGCCAGCATGAAGCAGGGGTACGAGCAGTACTTC. Translating gives CASMKQGYEQYF.

The chain couples TRBV19 to TRBJ2-7, with TRBD1 as a possible D gene (6 bases). Trimming pared 4 bases from V and 3 bases from J, leaving 13 bases between. The germline V gene encodes CDR1 LNHDA and CDR2 SQIVND (reference sequence). The length of the CDR3 is 14 residues. The CDR3 DNA reads TGTGCCAGTAGTACCCGGGACACCATCTACGAGCAGTACTTC. Translation gives CASSTRDTIYEQYF.

This clone was found a few times. The rearrangement joins TRBV2 to TRBJ2-5; no firm D call. CDR1 and CDR2 (germline): SNHLY, FYNNEI. Trimming cost V 1 base and J 6 bases, with 0 bases left between them. The CDR3 loop spans 10 amino acids. The CDR3: CASSEETQYF. CDR3 DNA sequence: TGTGCCAGCAGTGAAGAGACCCAGTACTTC. The full variable domain, with the rest looked up from reference TRBV2 and TRBJ2-5, is EPEVTQTPSHQVTQMGQEVILRCVPISNHLYFYWYRQILGQKVEFLVSFYNNEISEKSEIFDDQFSVERPDGSNFTLKIRSTKLEDSAMYFCASSEETQYFGPGTRLLVL.

This clone was observed a handful of times. The chain uses TRBV6-2 or TRBV6-3 and TRBJ1-5, with 9 bases fitting TRBD1. CDR1 and CDR2 from the germline V gene are MNHEY and SVGEGT. The CDR3 runs to 16 residues. V shed 2 bases and J 7 bases; nucleotides not matched to a gene: 9. The CDR3 DNA follows: TGTGCCAGCAGTTACAGGGGAACAGGGGGCGGACAGCCCCAGCATTTT. Protein sequence: CASSYRGTGGGQPQHF.

In its sample, this clone was seen once. The chain employs TRBV5-5 and TRBJ1-4, with D possibly TRBD1 on 5 matching bases. Germline V lookup: CDR1 SGHKS, CDR2 YYEKEE (reference sequence). Trimming shortened V by 7 bases and J by 10 bases, and 14 bases separated the two germline ends. The CDR3 is 12 residues long. CDR3 bases: TGTGCCAGCCGCCGCCAGGGCGCAAAACTGTTTTTT. Amino acids: CASRRQGAKLFF.